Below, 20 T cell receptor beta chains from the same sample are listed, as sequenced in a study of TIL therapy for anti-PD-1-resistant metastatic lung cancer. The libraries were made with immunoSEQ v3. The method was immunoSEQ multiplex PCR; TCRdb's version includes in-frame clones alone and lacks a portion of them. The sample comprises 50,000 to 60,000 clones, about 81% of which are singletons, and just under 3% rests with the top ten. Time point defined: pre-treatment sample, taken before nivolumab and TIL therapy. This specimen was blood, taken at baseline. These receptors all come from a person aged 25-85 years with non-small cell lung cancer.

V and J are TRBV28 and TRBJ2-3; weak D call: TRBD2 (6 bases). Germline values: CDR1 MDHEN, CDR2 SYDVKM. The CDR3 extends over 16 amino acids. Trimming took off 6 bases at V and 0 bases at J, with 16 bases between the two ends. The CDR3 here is CASSPPGDRSTDTQYF. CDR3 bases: TGTGCCAGCAGCCCCCCGGGGGATAGGAGCACAGATACGCAGTATTTT.

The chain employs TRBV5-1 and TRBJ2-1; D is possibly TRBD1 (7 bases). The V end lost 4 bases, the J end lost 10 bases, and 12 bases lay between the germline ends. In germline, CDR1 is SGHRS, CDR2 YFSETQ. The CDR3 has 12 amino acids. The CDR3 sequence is CASSLGGQEQFF. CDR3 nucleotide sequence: TGCGCCAGCAGCCTGGGGGGACAGGAGCAGTTCTTC. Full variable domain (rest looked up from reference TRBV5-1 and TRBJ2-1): KAGVTQTPRYLIKTRGQQVTLSCSPISGHRSVSWYQQTPGQGLQFLFEYFSETQRNKGNFPGRFSGRQFSNSRSEMNVSTLELGDSALYLCASSLGGQEQFFGPGTRLTVL.

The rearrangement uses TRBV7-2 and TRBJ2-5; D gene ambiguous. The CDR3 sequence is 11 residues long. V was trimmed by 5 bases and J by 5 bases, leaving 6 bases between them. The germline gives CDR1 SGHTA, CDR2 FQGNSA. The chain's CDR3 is CASSPWETQYF. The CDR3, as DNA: TGTGCCAGCAGCCCGTGGGAGACCCAGTACTTC.

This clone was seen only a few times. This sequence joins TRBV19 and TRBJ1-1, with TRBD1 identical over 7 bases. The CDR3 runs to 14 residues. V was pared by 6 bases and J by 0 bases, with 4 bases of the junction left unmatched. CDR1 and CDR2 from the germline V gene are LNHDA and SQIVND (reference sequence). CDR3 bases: TGTGCCAGTAGCTTGACAGGGATGAACACTGAAGCTTTCTTT. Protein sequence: CASSLTGMNTEAFF. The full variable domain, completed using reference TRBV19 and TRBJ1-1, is DGGITQSPKYLFRKEGQNVTLSCEQNLNHDAMYWYRQDPGQGLRLIYYSQIVNDFQKGDIAEGYSVSREKKESFPLTVTSAQKNPTAFYLCASSLTGMNTEAFFGQGTRLTVV.

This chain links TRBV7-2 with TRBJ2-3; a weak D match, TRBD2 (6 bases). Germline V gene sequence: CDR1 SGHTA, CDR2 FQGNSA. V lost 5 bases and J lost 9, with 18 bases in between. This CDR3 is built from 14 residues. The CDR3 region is CASSRRSGLQTQYF. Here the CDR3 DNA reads TGTGCCAGCAGCCGTCGTTCGGGACTCCAAACGCAGTATTTT.

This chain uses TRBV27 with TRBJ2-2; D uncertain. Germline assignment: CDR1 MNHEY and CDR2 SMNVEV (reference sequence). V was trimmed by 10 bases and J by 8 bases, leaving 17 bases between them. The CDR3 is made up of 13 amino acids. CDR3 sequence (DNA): TGTGCCATTCGTACACCGGGCCGAGGGGAGCTGTTTTTT. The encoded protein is CAIRTPGRGELFF.

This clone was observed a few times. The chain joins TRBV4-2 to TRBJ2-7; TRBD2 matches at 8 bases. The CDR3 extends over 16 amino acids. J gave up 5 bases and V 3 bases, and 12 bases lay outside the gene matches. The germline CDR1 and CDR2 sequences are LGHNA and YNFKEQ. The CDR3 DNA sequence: TGTGCCAGCAGCCAGGACAGCGGGAGTGGTGTCGACGAGCAGTACTTC. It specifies CASSQDSGSGVDEQYF.

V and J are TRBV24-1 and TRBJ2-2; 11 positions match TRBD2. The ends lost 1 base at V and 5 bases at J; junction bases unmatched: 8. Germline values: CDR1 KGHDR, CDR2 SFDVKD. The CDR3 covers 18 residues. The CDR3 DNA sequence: TGTGCCACCAGTGATTTAGGGCTAGCGGGAGGAAAGACCGGGGAGCTGTTTTTT. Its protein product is CATSDLGLAGGKTGELFF.

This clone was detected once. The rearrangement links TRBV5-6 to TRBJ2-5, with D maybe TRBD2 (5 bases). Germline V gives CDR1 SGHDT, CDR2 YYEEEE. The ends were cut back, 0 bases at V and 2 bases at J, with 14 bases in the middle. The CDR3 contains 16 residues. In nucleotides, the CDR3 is TGTGCCAGCAGCTTGGTCGGGATAGGGATTCAAGAGACCCAGTACTTC. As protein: CASSLVGIGIQETQYF.

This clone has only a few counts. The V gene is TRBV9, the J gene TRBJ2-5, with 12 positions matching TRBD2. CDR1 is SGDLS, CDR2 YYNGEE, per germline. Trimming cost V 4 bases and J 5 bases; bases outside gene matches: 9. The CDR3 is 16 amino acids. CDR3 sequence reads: CASSLRLAGERETQYF. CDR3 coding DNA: TGTGCCAGCAGCCTACGACTAGCGGGAGAGAGGGAGACCCAGTACTTC.

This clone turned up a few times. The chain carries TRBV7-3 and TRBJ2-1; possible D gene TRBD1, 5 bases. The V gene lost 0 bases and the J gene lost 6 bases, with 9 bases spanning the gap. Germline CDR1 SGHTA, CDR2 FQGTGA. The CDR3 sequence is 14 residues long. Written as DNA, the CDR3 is TGTGCCAGCAGCTTAACCCAGGGATTCAATGAGCAGTTCTTC. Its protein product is CASSLTQGFNEQFF.

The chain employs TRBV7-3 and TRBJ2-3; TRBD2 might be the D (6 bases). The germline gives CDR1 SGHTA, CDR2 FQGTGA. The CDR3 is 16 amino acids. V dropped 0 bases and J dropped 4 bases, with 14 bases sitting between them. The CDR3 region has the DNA TGTGCCAGCAGCTTAACGGCCCGGGGGTCAGCAGATACGCAGTATTTT. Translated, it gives CASSLTARGSADTQYF. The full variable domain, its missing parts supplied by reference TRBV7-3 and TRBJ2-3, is GAGVSQTPSNKVTEKGKYVELRCDPISGHTALYWYRQSLGQGPEFLIYFQGTGAADDSGLPNDRFFAVRPEGSVSTLKIQRTERGDSAVYLCASSLTARGSADTQYFGPGTRLTVL.

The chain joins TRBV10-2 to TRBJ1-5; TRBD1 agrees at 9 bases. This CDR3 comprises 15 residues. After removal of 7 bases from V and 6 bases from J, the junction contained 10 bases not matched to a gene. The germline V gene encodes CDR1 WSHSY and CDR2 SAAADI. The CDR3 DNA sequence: TGCGCCAGCAAGAAGGGACAGGGAGAAGGTCAGCCCCAGCATTTT. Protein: CASKKGQGEGQPQHF.

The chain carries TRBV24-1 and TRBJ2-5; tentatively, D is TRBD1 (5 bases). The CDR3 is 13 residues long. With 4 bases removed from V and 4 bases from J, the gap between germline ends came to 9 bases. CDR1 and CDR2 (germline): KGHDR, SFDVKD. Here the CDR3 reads CATSEQERETQYF. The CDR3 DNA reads TGTGCCACCAGTGAACAGGAAAGAGAGACCCAGTACTTC.

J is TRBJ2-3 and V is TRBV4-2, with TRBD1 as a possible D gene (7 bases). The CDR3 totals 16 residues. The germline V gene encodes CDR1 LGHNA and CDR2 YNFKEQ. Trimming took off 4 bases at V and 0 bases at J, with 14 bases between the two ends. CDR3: CASSLAQGGSTDTQYF. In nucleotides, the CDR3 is TGTGCCAGCAGCCTGGCTCAGGGGGGAAGCACAGATACGCAGTATTTT.

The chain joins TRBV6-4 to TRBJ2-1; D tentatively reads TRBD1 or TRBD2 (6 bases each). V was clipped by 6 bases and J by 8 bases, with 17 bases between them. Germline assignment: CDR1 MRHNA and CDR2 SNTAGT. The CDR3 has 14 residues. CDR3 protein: CASSSGDLSHEQFF. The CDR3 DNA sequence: TGTGCCAGCAGCTCAGGGGACTTGAGTCATGAGCAGTTCTTC.

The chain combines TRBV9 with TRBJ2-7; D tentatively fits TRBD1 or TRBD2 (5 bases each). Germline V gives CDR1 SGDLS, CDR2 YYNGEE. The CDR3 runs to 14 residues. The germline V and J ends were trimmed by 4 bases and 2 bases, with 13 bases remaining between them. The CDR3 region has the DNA TGTGCCAGCAGCATTGGGACGGGCCCCTACGAGCAGTACTTC. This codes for CASSIGTGPYEQYF.

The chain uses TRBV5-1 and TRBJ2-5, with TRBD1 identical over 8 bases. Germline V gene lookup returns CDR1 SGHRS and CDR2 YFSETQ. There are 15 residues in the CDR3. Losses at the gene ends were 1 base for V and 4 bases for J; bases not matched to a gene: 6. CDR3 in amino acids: CASSLYGQGGETQYF. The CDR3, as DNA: TGCGCCAGCAGCTTGTATGGACAGGGTGGAGAGACCCAGTACTTC.

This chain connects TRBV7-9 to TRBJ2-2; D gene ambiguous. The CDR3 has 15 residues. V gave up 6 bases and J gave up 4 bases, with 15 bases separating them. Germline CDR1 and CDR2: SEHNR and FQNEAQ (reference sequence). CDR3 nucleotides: TGTGCCAGCAGATCTACCCCTGCGGTCACCGGGGAGCTGTTTTTT. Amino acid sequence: CASRSTPAVTGELFF.

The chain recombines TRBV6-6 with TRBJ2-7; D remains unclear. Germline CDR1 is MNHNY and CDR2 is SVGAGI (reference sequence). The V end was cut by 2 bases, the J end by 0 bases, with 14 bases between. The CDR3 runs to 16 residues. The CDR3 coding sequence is TGTGCCAGCAGTTACGATGGTAGAAAGCCCTCCTACGAGCAGTACTTC. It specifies CASSYDGRKPSYEQYF.